This is a list of T cell receptor beta chains from one sample in a study of blood T cell repertoires in COVID-19. The data were produced by immunoSEQ multiplex PCR, yet TCRdb's version contains in-frame clones alone and is incomplete. The sample has fewer than 350,000 clones, about 93% seen once. Sequencing input: peripheral blood. The source is a woman in her 30s with COVID-19, enrolled during active disease. CDR3s include the opening cysteine and the closing phenylalanine or tryptophan. D genes are given only for firm matches. Part of the rows lack a size; the others show once, few, many or a class for expanded clones.

>17|TRBD1|.|TRBV18|TRBJ1-3
CASSLTGGASSGNTIYF
TGTGCCAGCTCACTTACAGGGGGCGCCAGCTCTGGAAACACCATATATTTT
>15|.|.|TRBV6-2/TRBV6-3|TRBJ2-4
CASSPRGIAKNIQYF
TGTGCCAGCAGTCCCCGAGGTATAGCCAAAAACATTCAGTACTTC
>13|.|.|TRBV7-9|TRBJ2-5
CASSFDSQETQYF
TGTGCCAGCAGTTTCGACAGTCAAGAGACCCAGTACTTC
>16|.|.|TRBV5-1|TRBJ2-1
CASSPMGAGSYNEQFF
TGCGCCAGCAGTCCCATGGGGGCGGGCTCTTACAATGAGCAGTTCTTC
>15|.|.|TRBV15|TRBJ1-2
CATSSISGRNYGYTF
TGTGCCACCAGCAGTATATCAGGCAGGAACTATGGCTACACCTTC
>11|.|.|TRBV12-3/TRBV12-4|TRBJ1-5
CARGLNQPQHF
TGTGCCAGAGGACTAAATCAGCCCCAGCATTTT
>12|.|.|TRBV27|TRBJ2-2
CASSFPTGELFF
TGTGCCAGCAGTTTCCCTACCGGGGAGCTGTTTTTT
>15|TRBD2|.|TRBV6-6|TRBJ2-7
CASSYLADAFYEQYF
TGTGCCAGCAGTTACCTAGCGGACGCCTTCTACGAGCAGTACTTC
>14|.|few|TRBV2|TRBJ1-2
CASSLTAGPDGYTF
TGTGCCAGCAGCCTCACAGCGGGACCAGATGGCTACACCTTC
>14|TRBD1|few|TRBV28|TRBJ2-7
CASRPPDRGYEQYF
TGTGCCAGCAGACCCCCGGACAGGGGTTACGAGCAGTACTTC
>17|TRBD2|.|TRBV9|TRBJ2-2
CASSVVSGRADAGELFF
TGTGCCAGCAGCGTGGTTAGCGGGAGGGCCGATGCCGGGGAGCTGTTTTTT
>14|.|.|TRBV25-1|TRBJ1-4
CASSEGRGGEKLFF
TGTGCCAGCAGTGAAGGCAGGGGTGGTGAAAAACTGTTTTTT
>17|.|.|TRBV5-1|TRBJ2-7
CASSLDLPGYGSYEQYF
TGCGCCAGCAGCTTGGATTTACCGGGTTACGGGTCCTACGAGCAGTACTTC
>11|TRBD1|.|TRBV29-1|TRBJ2-7
CSASAGGEQYF
TGCAGCGCCTCGGCAGGGGGCGAGCAGTACTTC
>14|.|.|TRBV19|TRBJ1-4
CASSRRTADEKLFF
TGTGCCAGTAGTAGGCGGACAGCGGATGAAAAACTGTTTTTT
>15|TRBD1|.|TRBV28|TRBJ2-2
CASRPGTGFSGELFF
TGTGCCAGCAGACCCGGGACAGGGTTCAGCGGGGAGCTGTTTTTT
>10|.|.|TRBV29-1|TRBJ1-2
CSVDGMESTF
TGCAGCGTTGACGGTATGGAGAGCACCTTC
>14|.|.|TRBV6-6|TRBJ1-5
CASSPAGGYQPQHF
TGTGCCAGCAGTCCTGCGGGGGGGTATCAGCCCCAGCATTTT
>16|TRBD2|.|TRBV4-1|TRBJ2-7
CASSQVAGTSFYEQYF
TGCGCCAGCAGCCAAGTGGCCGGGACTAGCTTCTACGAGCAGTACTTC
>15|TRBD2|.|TRBV6-5|TRBJ2-7
CASRGLAGESYEQYF
TGTGCCAGCAGGGGACTAGCGGGAGAGTCCTACGAGCAGTACTTC
>13|.|.|TRBV28|TRBJ2-7
CASRRTSPYEQYF
TGTGCCAGCAGGCGAACTAGTCCCTACGAGCAGTACTTC
>12|.|.|TRBV27|TRBJ1-3
CASWHSGNTIYF
TGTGCCAGTTGGCACTCTGGAAACACCATATATTTT
>16|.|.|TRBV5-4|TRBJ2-3
CASSQDLAAYTDTQYF
TGTGCCAGCAGCCAAGACCTAGCAGCCTATACAGATACGCAGTATTTT
>17|TRBD1|.|TRBV7-3|TRBJ2-1
CASSSIPRQGGYNEQFF
TGTGCCAGCAGCTCGATTCCAAGACAGGGGGGGTACAATGAGCAGTTCTTC
>14|TRBD1|.|TRBV9|TRBJ1-2
CASSSRQGSYGYTF
TGTGCCAGCAGCTCCCGACAGGGATCCTATGGCTACACCTTC
>14|.|.|TRBV18|TRBJ1-1
CASSQQRGTGEAFF
TGTGCCAGCTCCCAACAAAGGGGAACAGGGGAAGCTTTCTTT
>13|.|.|TRBV24-1|TRBJ1-1
CATSDSGTLEAFF
TGTGCCACCAGTGATTCTGGGACACTAGAAGCTTTCTTT
>14|TRBD2|.|TRBV7-9|TRBJ2-7
CASSITSGWREQYF
TGTGCCAGCAGCATAACTAGCGGGTGGAGAGAGCAGTACTTC
>13|.|few|TRBV6-1|TRBJ1-1
CASSENRNTEAFF
TGTGCCAGCAGTGAAAACAGGAACACTGAAGCTTTCTTT
>16|TRBD2|.|TRBV3-1/TRBV3-2|TRBJ2-5
CASSQGLAGVRETQYF
TGTGCCAGCAGCCAAGGACTAGCGGGAGTAAGGGAGACCCAGTACTTC
>15|.|few|TRBV5-1|TRBJ1-1
CASSLSPNSGTEAFF
TGCGCCAGCAGCTTGTCGCCAAATTCGGGGACTGAAGCTTTCTTT
>15|TRBD1|.|TRBV2|TRBJ2-5
CASSVWDRGPETQYF
TGTGCCAGCAGTGTTTGGGACAGGGGGCCAGAGACCCAGTACTTC
>14|.|.|TRBV9|TRBJ2-3
CASSLGTFTDTQYF
TGTGCCAGCAGCCTCGGGACTTTTACAGATACGCAGTATTTT
>12|.|.|TRBV5-1|TRBJ1-6
CATPLRATSLHF
TGCGCCACCCCCTTGAGGGCCACGTCCCTCCACTTT
>12|.|.|TRBV5-1|TRBJ1-4
CASSTGSQKLFF
TGCGCCAGCAGTACAGGGAGTCAAAAACTGTTTTTT
>16|.|few|TRBV28|TRBJ1-3
CASSTHTGGSGNTIYF
TGTGCCAGCAGTACACACACAGGTGGCTCTGGAAACACCATATATTTT
>15|.|.|TRBV6-6|TRBJ1-3
CASSETGVAGNTIYF
TGTGCCAGCAGTGAGACGGGGGTTGCTGGAAACACCATATATTTT
>15|TRBD1|few|TRBV19|TRBJ1-5
CASSRDRGNNQPQHF
TGTGCCAGTAGCCGGGACAGGGGGAACAATCAGCCCCAGCATTTT
>13|.|.|TRBV30|TRBJ2-5
CAWSVVGQETQYF
TGTGCCTGGAGTGTAGTCGGTCAAGAGACCCAGTACTTC
>15|.|few|TRBV6-6|TRBJ2-1
CASSPPGSSYNEQFF
TGTGCCAGCAGTCCCCCGGGAAGCTCCTACAATGAGCAGTTCTTC
>14|TRBD2|.|TRBV19|TRBJ2-1
CASSRLAPGDEQFF
TGTGCCAGTAGTAGACTAGCGCCGGGCGATGAGCAGTTCTTC
>16|.|.|TRBV28|TRBJ1-1
CASIHGSEPLNTEAFF
TGTGCCAGCATCCATGGGTCGGAGCCATTAAACACTGAAGCTTTCTTT
>16|TRBD1|.|TRBV25-1|TRBJ2-5
CASTREGQGFQETQYF
TGTGCCAGCACCCGGGAGGGACAGGGGTTTCAGGAGACCCAGTACTTC
>14|TRBD1|.|TRBV6-5|TRBJ2-1
CATEGIGGVYEQFF
TGTGCCACCGAAGGGATAGGGGGCGTATATGAGCAGTTCTTC
>14|TRBD1|.|TRBV7-9|TRBJ1-5
CASSGQGSNQPQHF
TGTGCCAGCAGTGGACAGGGGTCTAATCAGCCCCAGCATTTT
>12|.|.|TRBV29-1|TRBJ1-5
CSVGEGDQPQHF
TGCAGCGTTGGGGAGGGGGATCAGCCCCAGCATTTT
>13|.|.|TRBV10-3|TRBJ1-2
CAISEEVNYGYTF
TGTGCCATCAGTGAGGAGGTTAACTATGGCTACACCTTC
>11|.|.|TRBV2|TRBJ2-3
CASRETRAQYF
TGTGCCAGCAGGGAAACTAGGGCGCAGTATTTT
>11|.|.|TRBV2|TRBJ1-1
CASSSDTEAFF
TGTGCCAGCAGCTCGGACACTGAAGCTTTCTTT
>15|TRBD1|.|TRBV30|TRBJ1-5
CAWRLKGASNQPQHF
TGTGCCTGGAGACTTAAGGGGGCTAGCAATCAGCCCCAGCATTTT